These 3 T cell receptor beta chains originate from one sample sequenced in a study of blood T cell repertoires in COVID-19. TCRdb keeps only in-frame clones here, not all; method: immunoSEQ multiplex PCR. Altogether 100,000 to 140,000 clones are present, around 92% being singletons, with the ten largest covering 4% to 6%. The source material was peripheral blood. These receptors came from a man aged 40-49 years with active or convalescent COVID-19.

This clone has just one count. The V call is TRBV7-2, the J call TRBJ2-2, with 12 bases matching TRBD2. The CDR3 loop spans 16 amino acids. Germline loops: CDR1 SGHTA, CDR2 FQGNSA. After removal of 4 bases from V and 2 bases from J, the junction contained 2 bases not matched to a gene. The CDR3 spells CASSSTSGGNTGELFF. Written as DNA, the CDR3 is TGTGCCAGCAGCTCGACTAGCGGGGGTAACACCGGGGAGCTGTTTTTT.

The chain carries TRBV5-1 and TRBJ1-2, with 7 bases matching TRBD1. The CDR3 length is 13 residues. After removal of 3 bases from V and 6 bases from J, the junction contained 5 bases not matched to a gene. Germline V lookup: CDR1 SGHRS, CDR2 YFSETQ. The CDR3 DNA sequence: TGCGCCAGCAGCTCGACAGGGACGGATGGCTACACCTTC. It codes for CASSSTGTDGYTF. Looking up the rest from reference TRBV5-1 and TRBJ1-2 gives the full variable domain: KAGVTQTPRYLIKTRGQQVTLSCSPISGHRSVSWYQQTPGQGLQFLFEYFSETQRNKGNFPGRFSGRQFSNSRSEMNVSTLELGDSALYLCASSSTGTDGYTFGSGTRLTVV.

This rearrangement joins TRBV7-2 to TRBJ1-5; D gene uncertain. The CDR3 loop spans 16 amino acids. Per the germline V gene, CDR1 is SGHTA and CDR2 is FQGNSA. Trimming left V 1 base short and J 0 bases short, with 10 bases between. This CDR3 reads CASSLGAAYSNQPQHF. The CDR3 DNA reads TGTGCCAGCAGCTTAGGGGCAGCTTATAGCAATCAGCCCCAGCATTTT.